This T cell receptor (beta chain) is from a study of blood T cell repertoires in COVID-19. Everyone who took part was about 18 to 90 years old, and they came from about 25 US areas. Method: immunoSEQ multiplex PCR; TCRdb's copy keeps in-frame clones and lacks some. In the table there are roughly 430,000 clones, nearly 90% of which are singletons. The receptor comes from a woman between 18 and 29 years old who had been exposed to COVID-19. Sequenced input: PBMCs or T cells enriched from blood (not recorded which).

This CDR3 is CASSPAILAGDRTQYF. DNA for the CDR3: TGCGCCAGCAGCCCGGCGATACTAGCGGGTGACCGGACCCAGTACTTC. This chain joins TRBV5-1 and TRBJ2-5, with 9 bases aligning to TRBD2. The junction had 14 bases not matched to a gene; V was cut back by 4 bases and J by 7 bases. Germline CDR1 reads SGHRS; CDR2 reads YFSETQ. CDR3 length equals 16 residues.